The rows below give T cell receptor beta chains drawn from one sample of a study of blood T cells in healthy people across ages. TCRdb re-derived calls from the 5' RACE reads in MiXCR, one entry per CDR3 protein. The sample contains roughly 1.4 million distinct CDR3 sequences, 59% of which appear only once. The sequenced sample consisted of blood. Every receptor here comes from a man aged 18 to 30 in good health. The CDR3 runs from the conserved cysteine through the conserved F or W. A D gene is named only where the DNA matches it firmly. Not all rows give a size; the values are once, few, many and, for expanded clones, a class.

v_gene	abundance	d_gene	j_gene	CDR3aa	CDR3nt
TRBV6-2/TRBV6-3	few	TRBD2	TRBJ2-7	CASTTLPGLADLYEQYF	TGTGCCAGCACGACCCTCCCGGGACTAGCGGACCTATACGAGCAGTACTTC
TRBV12-3/TRBV12-4	few	NA	TRBJ2-7	CASSLKRSSYEQYF	TGTGCCAGCAGTTTAAAGCGGAGCTCCTACGAGCAGTACTTC
TRBV13	NA	NA	TRBJ1-1	CASSLEAEGTEAFF	TGTGCCAGCAGCTTAGAGGCAGAGGGCACTGAAGCTTTCTTT
TRBV6-6	NA	NA	TRBJ2-4	CASPRIGQYF	TGTGCCAGCCCGAGGATCGGGCAGTACTTC
TRBV7-9	NA	NA	TRBJ1-2	CASSIGLQYGYTF	TGTGCCAGCAGCATCGGCCTCCAATATGGCTACACCTTC
TRBV7-6	NA	NA	TRBJ2-5	CASSSSTRPEETQYF	TGTGCCAGCAGCTCATCGACTCGACCCGAGGAGACCCAGTACTTC
TRBV29-1	NA	NA	TRBJ1-1	CSVELWEGRSQPFTEAFF	TGCAGCGTTGAATTGTGGGAAGGCCGATCCCAGCCCTTCACTGAAGCTTTCTTT
TRBV12-3/TRBV12-4	NA	NA	TRBJ2-5	CASSPQSSKSVGETQYF	TGTGCCAGCAGCCCCCAGAGCTCTAAAAGCGTTGGGGAGACCCAGTACTTC
TRBV4-1	few	TRBD2	TRBJ2-7	CASSQSYSGGSSYEQYF	TGCGCCAGCAGCCAATCCTATAGCGGGGGGTCCTCCTACGAGCAGTACTTC
TRBV2	NA	NA	TRBJ2-6	CASRPLVGNSGANVLTF	TGTGCCAGCAGACCGCTAGTTGGAAACTCTGGGGCCAACGTCCTGACTTTC
TRBV7-9	NA	NA	TRBJ2-5	CASSLDGWETQYF	TGTGCCAGCAGCCTGGATGGTTGGGAGACCCAGTACTTC